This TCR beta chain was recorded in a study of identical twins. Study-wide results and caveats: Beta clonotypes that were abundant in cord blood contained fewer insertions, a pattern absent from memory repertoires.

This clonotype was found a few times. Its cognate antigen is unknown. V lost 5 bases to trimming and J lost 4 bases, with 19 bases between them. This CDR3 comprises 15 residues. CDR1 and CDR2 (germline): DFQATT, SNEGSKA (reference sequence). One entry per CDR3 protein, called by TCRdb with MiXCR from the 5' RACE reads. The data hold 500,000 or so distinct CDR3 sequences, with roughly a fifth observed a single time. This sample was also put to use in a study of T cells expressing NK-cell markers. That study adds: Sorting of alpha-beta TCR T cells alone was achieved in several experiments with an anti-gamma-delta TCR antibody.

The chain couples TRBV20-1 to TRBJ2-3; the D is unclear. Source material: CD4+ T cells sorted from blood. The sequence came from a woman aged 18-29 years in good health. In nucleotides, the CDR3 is TGCAGTGCTCTAGTGAATGGTCCAAGTCCAGATACGCAGTATTTT. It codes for CSALVNGPSPDTQYF.